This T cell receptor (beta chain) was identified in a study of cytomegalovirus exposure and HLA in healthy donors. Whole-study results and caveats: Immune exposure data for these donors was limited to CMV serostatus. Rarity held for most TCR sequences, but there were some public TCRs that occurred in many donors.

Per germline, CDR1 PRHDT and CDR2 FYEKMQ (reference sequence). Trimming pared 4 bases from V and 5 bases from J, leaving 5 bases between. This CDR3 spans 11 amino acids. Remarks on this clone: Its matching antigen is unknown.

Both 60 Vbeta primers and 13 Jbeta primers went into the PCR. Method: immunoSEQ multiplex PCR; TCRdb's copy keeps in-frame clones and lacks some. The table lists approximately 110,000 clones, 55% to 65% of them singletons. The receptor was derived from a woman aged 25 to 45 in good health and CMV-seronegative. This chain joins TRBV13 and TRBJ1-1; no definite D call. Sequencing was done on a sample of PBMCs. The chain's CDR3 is CASSSQTEAFF. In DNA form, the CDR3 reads TGTGCCAGCAGCTCCCAGACTGAAGCTTTCTTT.